This TCR beta chain was retrieved from a study of control samples from healthy donors and cancer patients. The V end lost 6 bases, the J end lost 0 bases, and 9 bases lay between the germline ends. From germline, CDR1 is LNHDA and CDR2 SQIVND (reference sequence). There are 15 residues in the CDR3. Data came from immunoSEQ multiplex PCR; TCRdb stores just in-frame clones and leaves some out. The table includes more than 75,000 clones, around 84% detected once. The chain links TRBV19 to TRBJ2-6; D gene unclear. The receptor was derived from a man aged 65 to 85 with lung cancer. Sequenced material: PBMCs. The CDR3 region has the DNA TGTGCCAGTAGCCCCACAGCCTCTGGGGCCAACGTCCTGACTTTC. This codes for CASSPTASGANVLTF. The full variable domain, rest sourced from reference TRBV19 and TRBJ2-6, is DGGITQSPKYLFRKEGQNVTLSCEQNLNHDAMYWYRQDPGQGLRLIYYSQIVNDFQKGDIAEGYSVSREKKESFPLTVTSAQKNPTAFYLCASSPTASGANVLTFGAGSRLTVL.